This T cell receptor (beta chain) was sequenced in a study of blood T cell repertoires in COVID-19. Study-wide background: COVID-19 samples collected from the United States, Italy and Spain covered acute and convalescent phases.

A note on this clone: A junction end diverges from the germline sequence, so it may reflect a read error.

CDR1 ENHRY and CDR2 SYGVKD come from the germline V gene. There are 13 residues in the CDR3. In the source study's methods: Counts of nucleated cells, estimated from reference gene primer amplification, were obtained. Generated by immunoSEQ multiplex PCR, the TCRdb table keeps only in-frame clones and is missing some. V and J calls plus clone size are reproduced from that table; the DNA served to infer D and trimming. The repertoire holds approximately 250,000 clones, with around 83% as singletons. The receptor comes from a woman between 40 and 50 years old who had recovered from COVID-19. The V gene is TRBV10-3, the J gene TRBJ2-5, with D perhaps matching TRBD1 (5 bases). Sequencing was performed on peripheral blood. The CDR3 DNA follows: TGTGCCATCAGTGAGTCGGTGTCTCAGGACAAGCACTTC. Its translation is CAISESVSQDKHF.